A single sample is the source of the 14 T cell receptor beta chains below, sequenced in a study of T cells in Graves' hyperthyroidism and ophthalmopathy. What was amplified from RNA transcripts were TCR beta CDR3 regions. HTBI primers were used for first-round RT-PCR of the TCR CDR3. One entry per CDR3 protein results from TCRdb running MiXCR on the multiplex PCR reads. Seen here are around 620,000 distinct CDR3 sequences, about 16% observed once, and the top ten hold approximately 3.8%. Sequenced sample: blood. These receptors all come from a woman younger than 45 with Graves' hyperthyroidism.

This clonotype was detected ten times or more. The chain employs TRBV7-2 and TRBJ2-1; no definite D call. This CDR3 has 13 residues. CDR1 is SGHTA, CDR2 FQGNSA, per germline. Between the trimmed V and J ends, which lost 3 bases and 3 bases, there was a span of 6 bases. In DNA form, the CDR3 reads TGTGCCAGCAGCTTTGAAGGCTACAATGAGCAGTTCTTC. Translated, it gives CASSFEGYNEQFF.

This clonotype was detected a few times. V usage is TRBV9 and J usage is TRBJ1-1; D is perhaps TRBD1 (5 bases). Deletions cut 0 bases from V and 2 bases from J, with 14 bases between. Germline V gene data show CDR1 as SGDLS and CDR2 as YYNGEE. The CDR3 is 16 residues long. CDR3 region: CASSVATVGANTEAFF. For the CDR3, the DNA is TGTGCCAGCAGCGTAGCTACAGTAGGGGCTAACACTGAAGCTTTCTTT.

This clonotype was recorded at least ten times. This chain uses TRBV28 with TRBJ1-4; no firm D call. From germline, CDR1 is MDHEN and CDR2 SYDVKM. The ends were cut back, 6 bases at V and 4 bases at J, with 12 bases in the middle. CDR3 length: 14 amino acids. The CDR3 DNA sequence: TGTGCCAGCAGGGGATGGGTCCTTAATGAAAAACTGTTTTTT. Its protein product is CASRGWVLNEKLFF.

This clonotype came up many times. The DNA for the CDR3 is TGTGCCAGCAGTGAAAGAAGGACAGGGCTCAATCAGCCCCAGCATTTT. This gives the protein CASSERRTGLNQPQHF. The rearrangement joins TRBV2 to TRBJ1-5, with TRBD1 matching over 8 bases. V was pared by 2 bases and J by 3 bases, with 6 bases of the junction left unmatched. Germline CDR1 reads SNHLY; CDR2 reads FYNNEI. The CDR3 is made up of 16 amino acids.

The rearrangement links TRBV4-1 to TRBJ2-7; 7 positions agree with TRBD1. Germline V gives CDR1 MGHRA, CDR2 YSYEKL. V shed 3 bases, J shed 7 bases, and the junction held 15 bases outside the gene matches. The CDR3 spans 16 residues. Written as DNA, the CDR3 is TGCGCCAGCAGCCAGGACACAGGGGCCCCGTTGGTAGAGCAGTACTTC. Translating gives CASSQDTGAPLVEQYF.

This clonotype appeared many times. The chain carries TRBV11-2 and TRBJ2-5; TRBD2 aligns across 8 bases. V lost 3 bases to trimming and J lost 2 bases; unmatched junction nucleotides: 11. This CDR3 comprises 17 residues. Germline V gene lookup returns CDR1 SGHAT and CDR2 FQNNGV. CDR3 in DNA: TGTGCCAGCAGCTTTCGGGGGCGGGGGGAAGAACAAGAGACCCAGTACTTC. It specifies CASSFRGRGEEQETQYF.

The rearrangement links TRBV20-1 to TRBJ2-1, with a tentative D call TRBD2 (5 bases). From germline, CDR1 is DFQATT and CDR2 SNEGSKA (reference sequence). This CDR3 has 14 amino acids. V was trimmed by 0 bases and J by 3 bases, leaving 9 bases between them. The CDR3 DNA is TGCAGTGCTAGAGACCCCGACTACTACAATGAGCAGTTCTTC. This encodes CSARDPDYYNEQFF.

This clonotype was seen repeatedly, ten times or more. The DNA of the CDR3 is TGTGCCAGCAGACCCGGACAGCATAATCAGCCCCAGCATTTT. Protein: CASRPGQHNQPQHF. The chain combines TRBV28 with TRBJ1-5; the D gene is possibly TRBD1 (6 bases). The ends were cut back, 6 bases at V and 4 bases at J, with 13 bases in the middle. CDR3 length: 14 residues. Per the germline V gene, CDR1 is MDHEN and CDR2 is SYDVKM.

This clonotype was observed many times. The CDR3 here is CASSTQGSEQYF. CDR3 DNA sequence: TGTGCCAGCAGTACCCAGGGTAGCGAGCAGTACTTC. The chain employs TRBV2 and TRBJ2-7; tentatively, D is TRBD1 (5 bases). The CDR3 covers 12 residues. Germline values: CDR1 SNHLY, CDR2 FYNNEI. Between the trimmed V and J ends, which lost 5 bases and 6 bases, there was a span of 11 bases.

The chain carries TRBV28 and TRBJ1-6; 10 bases align to TRBD1. Germline V lookup: CDR1 MDHEN, CDR2 SYDVKM. The CDR3 has 14 residues. J was trimmed by 9 bases and V by 6 bases; bases with no gene match: 5. CDR3 sequence: CASRSGTGASPLHF. The DNA for the CDR3 is TGTGCCAGCAGGTCCGGGACAGGGGCTTCACCCCTCCACTTT.

The table lists this clonotype with many counts. This chain uses TRBV6-1 with TRBJ2-5; 7 bases align to TRBD2. Germline V gene lookup returns CDR1 MNHNS and CDR2 SASEGT. V gave up 1 base and J gave up 4 bases; unmatched junction bases: 3. The CDR3 is made up of 14 amino acids. The CDR3 DNA follows: TGTGCCAGCAGTGAAGACTGGGAGGGAGAGACCCAGTACTTC. Its protein product is CASSEDWEGETQYF.

V and J are TRBV6-5 and TRBJ1-5; D call uncertain. Germline-derived CDR1 and CDR2 are MNHEY and SVGAGI. Trimming stripped 3 bases from V and 4 bases from J, with 7 bases between. This CDR3 comprises 13 residues. The CDR3 loop reads CASSYEGNQPQHF. The CDR3 DNA is TGTGCCAGCAGTTATGAGGGAAATCAGCCCCAGCATTTT.

V and J are TRBV20-1 and TRBJ2-2, with D uncertain. The ends were cut back, 2 bases at V and 2 bases at J, with 6 bases in the middle. Germline CDR1 and CDR2: DFQATT and SNEGSKA (reference sequence). There are 13 residues in the CDR3. CDR3 DNA sequence: TGCAGTGCTAGAAGTCTTAACACCGGGGAGCTGTTTTTT. It encodes CSARSLNTGELFF.

This clonotype showed up many times. The rearrangement links TRBV12-3 or TRBV12-4 to TRBJ1-2; 8 nucleotides agree with TRBD1. Trimming removed 1 base from V and 8 bases from J; junction bases left unmatched: 9. The CDR3 is 15 amino acids. The CDR3 bases are TGTGCCAGCAGTTTAGACGCAGGGGGCGCGTACGGCTACACCTTC. It yields the protein CASSLDAGGAYGYTF.